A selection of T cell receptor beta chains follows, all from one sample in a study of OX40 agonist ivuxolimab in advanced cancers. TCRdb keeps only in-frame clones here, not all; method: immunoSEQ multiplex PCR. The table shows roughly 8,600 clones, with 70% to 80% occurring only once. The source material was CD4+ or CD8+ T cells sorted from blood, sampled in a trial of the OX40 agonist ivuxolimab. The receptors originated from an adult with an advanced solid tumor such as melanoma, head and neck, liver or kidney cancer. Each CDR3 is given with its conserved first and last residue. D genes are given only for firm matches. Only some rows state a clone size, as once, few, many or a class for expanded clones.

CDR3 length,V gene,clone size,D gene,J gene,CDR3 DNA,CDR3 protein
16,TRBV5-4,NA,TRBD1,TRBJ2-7,TGTGCCAGCAGCTTGGTTACCGGGACAGGGATTTTCGAGCAGTACTTC,CASSLVTGTGIFEQYF
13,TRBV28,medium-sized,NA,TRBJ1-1,TGTGCCAGCAGACGACTTACAGGAAACGAAGCTTTCTTT,CASRRLTGNEAFF
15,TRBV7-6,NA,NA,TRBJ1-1,TGTGCCAGCAGCTTAGCTGCCGGGGGGCTCACTGAAGCTTTCTTT,CASSLAAGGLTEAFF
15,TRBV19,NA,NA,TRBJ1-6,TGTGCCAGTAGTCGGGACACAATAATTAATTCACCCCTCCACTTT,CASSRDTIINSPLHF
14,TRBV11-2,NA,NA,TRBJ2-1,TGTGCCAGCAGCTTAGGGACAGTTTCGTTTGAGCAGTTCTTC,CASSLGTVSFEQFF
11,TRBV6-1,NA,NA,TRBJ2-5,TGTGCCAGCAGTTACATGGAGACCCAGTACTTC,CASSYMETQYF
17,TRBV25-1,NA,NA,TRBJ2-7,TGTGCCAGCAGTGAATTTCGGGGGAGTATCCACTCCTACGAGCAGTACTTC,CASSEFRGSIHSYEQYF
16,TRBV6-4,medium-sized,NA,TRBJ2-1,TGTGCCAGCAGTGATGGAGGCGGGGGCGATTACAATGAGCAGTTCTTC,CASSDGGGGDYNEQFF
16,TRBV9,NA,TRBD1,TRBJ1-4,TGTGCCAGCAGCGTAGGGACCGGACAGGGGGGGGAAAAACTGTTTTTT,CASSVGTGQGGEKLFF
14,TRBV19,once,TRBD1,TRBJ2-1,TGTGCCAGTAGTGGACAGGGGGATTACAATGAGCAGTTCTTC,CASSGQGDYNEQFF
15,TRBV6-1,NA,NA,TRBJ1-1,TGTGCCAGCAGTGAATGGGGGAGGATAAACACTGAAGCTTTCTTT,CASSEWGRINTEAFF
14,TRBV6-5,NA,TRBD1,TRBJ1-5,TGTGCCAGCACTCGGGACAGTGACAATCAGCCCCAGCATTTT,CASTRDSDNQPQHF
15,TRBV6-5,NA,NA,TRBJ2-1,TGTGCCAGCAGTTACGAGGGGAGCTCCTACAATGAGCAGTTCTTC,CASSYEGSSYNEQFF
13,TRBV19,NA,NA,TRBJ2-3,TGTGCCAGTAGTAAGCTAGCCACAGATACGCAGTATTTT,CASSKLATDTQYF
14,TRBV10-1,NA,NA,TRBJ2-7,TGCGCCAGCAGTGAGTCCACAGGGGAGGACGAGCAGTACTTC,CASSESTGEDEQYF
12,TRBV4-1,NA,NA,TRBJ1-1,TGCGCCAGCAGCCTTCTCGGGACTGAAGCTTTCTTT,CASSLLGTEAFF